This record concerns one T cell receptor beta chain sequence. Its antigen is undetermined. The entry originates in a study of early T cells in non-severe SARS-CoV-2 infection. About the study: Sequencing targeted bulk RNA from unsorted whole blood, leaving chains unpaired.

Trimming cost V 1 base and J 10 bases, with 11 bases left between them. The CDR3 loop spans 13 amino acids. Looked up from germline, CDR1 is SGHVS and CDR2 is FQNEAQ. Findings and limits, study-wide: A preference for anti-spike CD8 responses marked VDJdb matching, which missed private and CD4 specificities.

Researchers attached unique molecular identifiers to individual cDNA molecules. Each CDR3 protein gets one entry after TCRdb re-called the 5' RACE reads with MiXCR. The sample includes more than 50,000 distinct CDR3 sequences, roughly 12% of them seen just once. This TCR derives from an adult who was a healthcare worker with PCR-confirmed SARS-CoV-2 infection or an uninfected control (not recorded which). Sequences were derived from whole blood, sampled at baseline. This chain joins TRBV7-8 and TRBJ2-1, with D hard to call. This CDR3 reads CASSLGRKSEQFF. CDR3 in DNA: TGTGCCAGCAGCTTAGGAAGGAAATCGGAGCAGTTCTTC.